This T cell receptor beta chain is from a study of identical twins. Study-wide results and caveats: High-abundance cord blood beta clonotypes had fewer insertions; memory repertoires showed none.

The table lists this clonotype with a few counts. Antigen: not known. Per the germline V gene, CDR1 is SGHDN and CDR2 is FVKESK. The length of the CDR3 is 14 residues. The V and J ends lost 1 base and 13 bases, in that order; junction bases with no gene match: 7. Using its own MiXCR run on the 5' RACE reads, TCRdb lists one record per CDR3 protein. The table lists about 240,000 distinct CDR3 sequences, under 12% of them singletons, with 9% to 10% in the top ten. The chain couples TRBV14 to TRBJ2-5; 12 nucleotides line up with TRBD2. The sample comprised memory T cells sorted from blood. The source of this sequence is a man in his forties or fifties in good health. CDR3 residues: CASSQVTSGGPRYF. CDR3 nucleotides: TGTGCCAGCAGCCAAGTTACTAGCGGGGGGCCGCGGTACTTC. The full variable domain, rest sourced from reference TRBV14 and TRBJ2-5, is EAGVTQFPSHSVIEKGQTVTLRCDPISGHDNLYWYRRVMGKEIKFLLHFVKESKQDESGMPNNRFLAERTGGTYSTLKVQPAELEDSGVYFCASSQVTSGGPRYFGPGTRLLVL.